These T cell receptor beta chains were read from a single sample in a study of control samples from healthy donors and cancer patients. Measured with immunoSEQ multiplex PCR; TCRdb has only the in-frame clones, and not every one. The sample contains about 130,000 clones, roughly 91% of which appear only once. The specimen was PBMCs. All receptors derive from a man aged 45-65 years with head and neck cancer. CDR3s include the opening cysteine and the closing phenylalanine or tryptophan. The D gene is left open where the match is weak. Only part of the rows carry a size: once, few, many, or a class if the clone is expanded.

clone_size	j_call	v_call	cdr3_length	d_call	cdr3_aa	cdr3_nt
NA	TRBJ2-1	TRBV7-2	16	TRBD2	CASSLLPTSEGNEQFF	TGTGCCAGCAGCTTACTACCGACTAGCGAGGGAAATGAGCAGTTCTTC
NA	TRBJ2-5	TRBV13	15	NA	CASSLNSHPQETQYF	TGTGCCAGCAGCTTAAACAGCCATCCCCAAGAGACCCAGTACTTC
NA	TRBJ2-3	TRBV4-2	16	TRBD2	CASSQDKRGATDTQYF	TGTGCCAGCAGCCAAGATAAGCGGGGGGCCACAGATACGCAGTATTTT
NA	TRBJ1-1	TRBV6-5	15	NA	CASRPFAGANTEAFF	TGTGCCAGCAGGCCCTTCGCCGGGGCCAACACTGAAGCTTTCTTT
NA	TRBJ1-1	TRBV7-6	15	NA	CASRAGGGAYTEAFF	TGTGCCAGCAGAGCCGGTGGGGGGGCCTACACTGAAGCTTTCTTT
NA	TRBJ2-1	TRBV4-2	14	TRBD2	CASSQEGLANEQFF	TGTGCCAGCAGCCAGGAGGGACTAGCGAATGAGCAGTTCTTC
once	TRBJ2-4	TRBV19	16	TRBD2	CASSPLAGVAKNIQYF	TGTGCCAGTAGTCCACTAGCGGGGGTAGCCAAAAACATTCAGTACTTC
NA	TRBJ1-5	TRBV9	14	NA	CASSPKDGNQPQHF	TGTGCCAGCAGCCCCAAGGACGGGAATCAGCCCCAGCATTTT
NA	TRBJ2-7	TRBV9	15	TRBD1	CASSVGPDRGYEQYF	TGTGCCAGCAGCGTAGGGCCGGACAGGGGCTACGAGCAGTACTTC
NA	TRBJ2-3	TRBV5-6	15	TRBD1	CASSFGTGGTDTQYF	TGTGCCAGCAGCTTTGGGACAGGGGGGACAGATACGCAGTATTTT
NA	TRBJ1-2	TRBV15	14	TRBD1	CATSTGTGGDGYTF	TGTGCCACCAGCACCGGGACAGGGGGGGATGGCTACACCTTC
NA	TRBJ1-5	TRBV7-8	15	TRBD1	CASSLRTDRDQPQHF	TGTGCCAGCAGCCTAAGAACGGACAGGGATCAGCCCCAGCATTTT
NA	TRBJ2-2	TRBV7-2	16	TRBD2	CASSSRLAGDPGELFF	TGTGCCAGCAGCTCCCGACTAGCGGGGGATCCCGGGGAGCTGTTTTTT
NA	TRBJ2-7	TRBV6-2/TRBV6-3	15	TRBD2	CASSYYGGGGYEQYF	TGTGCCAGCAGTTACTACGGCGGGGGGGGCTACGAGCAGTACTTC
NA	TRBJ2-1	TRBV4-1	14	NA	CASSQSGRDFEQFF	TGCGCCAGCAGCCAGTCCGGACGGGATTTTGAGCAGTTCTTC
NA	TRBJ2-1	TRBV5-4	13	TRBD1	CASSLGQGNEQFF	TGTGCCAGCAGCTTGGGACAGGGTAATGAGCAGTTCTTC
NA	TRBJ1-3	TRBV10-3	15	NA	CAISEGGSSGNTIYF	TGTGCCATCAGTGAAGGGGGGAGCTCTGGAAACACCATATATTTT